Listed below are T cell receptor beta chains from one sample, sequenced in a study of blood T cells in healthy people across ages. MiXCR, applied by TCRdb to the 5' RACE reads, yields one record per CDR3 protein. This sample has about 1.5 million distinct CDR3 sequences, with roughly two fifths found just once. What was sequenced was blood. These receptors all stem from a woman under 30 in good health. CDR3s include the opening cysteine and the closing phenylalanine or tryptophan. The D gene is left open where the match is weak. Only some rows state a clone size, as once, few, many or a class for expanded clones.

clone_size	d_call	j_call	v_call	cdr3_aa	cdr3_nt
NA	TRBD2	TRBJ2-7	TRBV7-8	CANSFSGTPGLAGVFREQYF	TGTGCCAACAGCTTCTCCGGGACTCCTGGACTAGCGGGGGTCTTTAGGGAGCAGTACTTC
NA	NA	TRBJ2-5	TRBV3-1	CASSQDQERPETQYF	TGTGCCAGCAGCCAAGATCAGGAGCGACCGGAGACCCAGTACTTC
NA	TRBD1	TRBJ2-2	TRBV28	CATDRGDTGELFF	TGTGCCACCGACAGGGGGGACACCGGGGAGCTGTTTTTT
once	NA	TRBJ1-2	TRBV27	CASSPTGLTNYGYTF	TGTGCCAGCAGCCCCACAGGACTCACTAACTATGGCTACACCTTC
NA	NA	TRBJ1-2	TRBV20-1	CSARPGSYGYTF	TGCAGTGCTAGGCCCGGATCCTATGGCTACACCTTC
NA	NA	TRBJ1-2	TRBV7-2	CASSLVSGPPNYGYTF	TGTGCCAGCAGCTTAGTGTCAGGGCCCCCGAACTATGGCTACACCTTC
NA	NA	TRBJ1-2	TRBV10-3	CAISGLTEVYGYTF	TGTGCCATCAGTGGGTTGACAGAGGTCTATGGCTACACCTTC
few	NA	TRBJ2-7	TRBV4-3	CASRPSLAGYDYEQYF	TGCGCCAGCAGGCCAAGTTTAGCAGGGTACGACTACGAGCAGTACTTC
NA	TRBD1	TRBJ2-7	TRBV5-1	CASSFEGAKYF	TGCGCCAGCAGCTTTGAGGGGGCGAAGTACTTC
NA	TRBD1	TRBJ2-7	TRBV6-1	CATRPGTGTYEQYF	TGTGCCACCAGACCCGGGACAGGGACCTACGAGCAGTACTTC
NA	TRBD1	TRBJ1-2	TRBV6-2/TRBV6-3	CATAGTDNYGYTF	TGTGCCACCGCTGGGACAGATAACTATGGCTACACCTTC
few	NA	TRBJ2-3	TRBV6-4	CAGSGGGSTDTQYF	TGTGCCGGCAGTGGTGGAGGTAGCACAGATACGCAGTATTTT
few	TRBD2	TRBJ2-3	TRBV4-3	CASSQEGLAGEQNTDTQYF	TGCGCCAGCAGCCAAGAGGGACTAGCGGGGGAGCAGAACACAGATACGCAGTATTTT
NA	NA	TRBJ1-6	TRBV18	CASSPDTLNSPLHF	TGTGCCAGCTCACCGGACACGCTAAATTCACCCCTCCACTTT
few	NA	TRBJ2-5	TRBV29-1	CSVRGTVWAGTQTQYF	TGCAGCGTTCGGGGGACAGTCTGGGCCGGGACACAGACCCAGTACTTC
NA	NA	TRBJ1-1	TRBV12-3/TRBV12-4	CASRGASLGTEAFF	TGTGCCAGCAGAGGGGCTTCCCTGGGTACTGAAGCTTTCTTT
NA	NA	TRBJ2-2	TRBV6-5	CASSYRPGPGELFF	TGTGCCAGCAGTTACAGGCCAGGGCCCGGGGAGCTGTTTTTT
NA	TRBD2	TRBJ2-5	TRBV29-1	CSVSGLAGVSQYF	TGCAGCGTCTCAGGACTAGCGGGAGTCTCCCAGTACTTC
once	NA	TRBJ2-7	TRBV19	CASSRAYQGNYEQYF	TGTGCCAGTAGTAGAGCCTATCAGGGTAACTACGAGCAGTACTTC
NA	TRBD1	TRBJ1-2	TRBV2	CASGAQGANYGYTF	TGTGCCAGCGGAGCACAGGGGGCTAACTATGGCTACACCTTC
NA	TRBD2	TRBJ2-1	TRBV20-1	CSAKNSGSAEQFF	TGCAGTGCTAAAAATAGCGGGAGCGCTGAGCAGTTCTTC
once	TRBD1	TRBJ1-5	TRBV27	CASSLSGARDRSNQPQHF	TGTGCCAGCAGTTTATCAGGGGCCCGGGACAGGAGCAATCAGCCCCAGCATTTT
once	TRBD1	TRBJ1-1	TRBV3-1	CASSQRGQGANTEAFF	TGTGCCAGCAGCCAAAGGGGACAGGGGGCCAACACTGAAGCTTTCTTT
few	NA	TRBJ1-2	TRBV12-3/TRBV12-4	CASRPTRDYGCTF	TGTGCCAGCAGACCAACGCGGGACTATGGCTGCACCTTC
NA	TRBD2	TRBJ2-5	TRBV20-1	CSARDARTSGETQYF	TGCAGTGCTAGAGATGCGAGGACTAGCGGAGAGACCCAGTACTTC
few	NA	TRBJ2-5	TRBV11-2	CASSWTEPYQETQYF	TGTGCCAGCAGCTGGACAGAGCCTTACCAAGAGACCCAGTACTTC
many	NA	TRBJ2-3	TRBV7-2	CASSVYTDTQYF	TGTGCCAGCAGTGTATACACAGATACGCAGTATTTT
NA	NA	TRBJ1-4	TRBV3-1	CASSRTALVFSEKLFF	TGTGCCAGCAGCCGGACCGCGTTGGTTTTTAGTGAAAAACTGTTTTTT
NA	NA	TRBJ1-2	TRBV29-1	CSVLGAVGGYTF	TGCAGCGTCCTGGGGGCAGTTGGTGGCTACACCTTC
NA	NA	TRBJ1-4	TRBV7-2	CAGSSATGLQLFF	TGTGCCGGCAGCTCCGCCACAGGTTTGCAACTGTTTTTT
NA	NA	TRBJ2-7	TRBV7-9	CASSPPAAPEQYF	TGTGCCAGCAGCCCTCCGGCAGCGCCCGAGCAGTACTTC
NA	NA	TRBJ2-1	TRBV10-3	CTITEDHYNEQFF	TGTACCATCACCGAAGACCATTACAATGAGCAGTTCTTC
few	TRBD2	TRBJ2-3	TRBV20-1	CSARVLLRGESTDTQYF	TGCAGTGCTAGAGTGCTGTTACGGGGGGAGAGCACAGATACGCAGTATTTT
few	NA	TRBJ1-2	TRBV27	CASSLYGSGYTF	TGTGCCAGCAGTTTATACGGTTCTGGCTACACCTTC
NA	NA	TRBJ2-7	TRBV7-9	CASSSQNYEQYF	TGTGCCAGCAGCTCACAGAACTACGAGCAGTACTTC
NA	NA	TRBJ2-5	TRBV29-1	CSAETGAGGETQYF	TGCAGCGCCGAAACCGGGGCGGGTGGAGAGACCCAGTACTTC
few	NA	TRBJ2-1	TRBV6-5	CASSYARTKWYNEQFF	TGTGCCAGCAGTTACGCTCGGACTAAGTGGTACAATGAGCAGTTCTTC
NA	NA	TRBJ1-1	TRBV29-1	CSVAKPTEAFF	TGCAGCGTTGCAAAACCAACTGAAGCTTTCTTT
NA	NA	TRBJ2-7	TRBV3-1	CACSLGHLYERYF	TGTGCCTGCAGCCTCGGACACCTCTACGAGCGGTACTTC
few	TRBD2	TRBJ2-3	TRBV7-2	CASAESASGSPDTQYF	TGTGCCAGCGCCGAAAGTGCTAGCGGGAGCCCAGATACGCAGTATTTT
few	TRBD2	TRBJ2-1	TRBV6-2/TRBV6-3	CASSYRKAGRAYNEQFF	TGTGCCAGCAGTTATCGGAAGGCGGGGAGGGCTTACAATGAGCAGTTCTTC
NA	NA	TRBJ2-3	TRBV20-1	CSARSRYTDTQYF	TGCAGTGCTAGGAGCAGATACACAGATACGCAGTATTTT
NA	NA	TRBJ1-1	TRBV7-8	CASSFSQPNTEAFF	TGTGCCAGCAGCTTTTCCCAGCCGAACACTGAAGCTTTCTTT
NA	NA	TRBJ2-5	TRBV10-1	CASSEAGHSNEQYF	TGCGCCAGCAGTGAAGCCGGACACAGCAATGAGCAGTACTTC